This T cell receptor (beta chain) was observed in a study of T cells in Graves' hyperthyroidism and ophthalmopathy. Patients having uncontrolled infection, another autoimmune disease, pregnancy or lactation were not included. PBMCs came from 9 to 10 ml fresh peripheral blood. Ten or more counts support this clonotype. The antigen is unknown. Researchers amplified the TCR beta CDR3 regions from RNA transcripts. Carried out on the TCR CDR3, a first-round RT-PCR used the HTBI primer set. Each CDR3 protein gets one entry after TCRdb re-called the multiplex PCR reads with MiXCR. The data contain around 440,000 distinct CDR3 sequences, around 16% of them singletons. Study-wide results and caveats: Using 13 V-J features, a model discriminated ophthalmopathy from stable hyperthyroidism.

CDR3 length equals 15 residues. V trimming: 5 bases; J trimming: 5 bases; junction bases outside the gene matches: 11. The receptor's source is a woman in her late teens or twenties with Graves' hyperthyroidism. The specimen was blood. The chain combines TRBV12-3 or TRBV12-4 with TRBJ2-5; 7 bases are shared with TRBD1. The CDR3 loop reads CASSHTDREGETQYF. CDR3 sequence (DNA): TGTGCCAGCAGTCACACTGACAGGGAAGGGGAGACCCAGTACTTC.